Following are 26 T cell receptor beta chains from one sample sequenced in a study of human T cells and chemical hapten exposure. TCRdb reprocessed the RACE reads via MiXCR and lists one record per CDR3 protein. The sample yields fewer than 100,000 distinct CDR3 sequences, about 9.3% seen once. Time point defined: patch test 2, 6 weeks after DPC sensitization. Treatment reported: therapeutic diphenylcyclopropenone sensitization with weekly scalp DPC. The material sequenced was whole blood, taken in connection with sensitization to the hapten diphenylcyclopropenone (DPC). Receptors originate from a woman between 40 and 55 years old with alopecia areata. Some clones in this sample may be carry-over from other donors' samples.

This clonotype appeared a few times. V gene TRBV28 combines with J gene TRBJ2-2, with D unclear. The CDR3 loop spans 13 amino acids. V lost 7 bases to trimming and J lost 10 bases, with 16 bases between them. Germline V gene data show CDR1 as MDHEN and CDR2 as SYDVKM. The CDR3 DNA reads TGTGCCAGCACAGACGCAACATCCGAGGAGCTGTTTTTT. It encodes CASTDATSEELFF.

This clonotype has a handful of counts. The chain couples TRBV6-1 to TRBJ1-5, with TRBD1 matching over 8 bases. The germline gives CDR1 MNHNS, CDR2 SASEGT. The V segment lost 3 bases and the J segment 4 bases; nucleotides outside the gene matches: 2. The CDR3 totals 14 residues. CDR3 DNA: TGTGCCAGCAGTGAGAACAGGGGGAATCAGCCCCAGCATTTT. Amino acids: CASSENRGNQPQHF.

The chain's CDR3 is CSAAPLTSGRAGETQYF. As DNA, the CDR3 is TGCAGTGCAGCACCCTTGACTAGCGGGAGGGCCGGAGAGACCCAGTACTTC. The J gene is TRBJ2-5, the V gene TRBV20-1; 14 nucleotides agree with TRBD2. With V trimmed by 6 bases and J by 4 bases, 13 bases remained unmatched. The CDR3 is made up of 17 amino acids. Germline assignment: CDR1 DFQATT and CDR2 SNEGSKA (reference sequence).

The chain carries TRBV28 and TRBJ2-5, with D hard to call. CDR3 length: 14 amino acids. Per germline, CDR1 MDHEN and CDR2 SYDVKM. V lost 5 bases and J lost 5, with 15 bases in between. CDR3 region: CASSPRVRPETQYF. The CDR3, as DNA: TGTGCCAGCAGTCCACGTGTGCGCCCGGAGACCCAGTACTTC. Looking up the rest from reference TRBV28 and TRBJ2-5 gives the full variable domain: DVKVTQSSRYLVKRTGEKVFLECVQDMDHENMFWYRQDPGLGLRLIYFSYDVKMKEKGDIPEGYSVSREKKERFSLILESASTNQTSMYLCASSPRVRPETQYFGPGTRLLVL.

This clonotype was detected many times. The J gene is TRBJ2-7, the V gene TRBV29-1; 9 nucleotides agree with TRBD1. CDR3 length: 13 amino acids. Germline V gene lookup returns CDR1 SQVTM and CDR2 ANQGSEA. V trimming: 7 bases; J trimming: 0 bases; junction bases outside the gene matches: 4. The CDR3: CSGGQGSSYEQYF. The CDR3 DNA reads TGCAGCGGCGGACAGGGGAGCTCCTACGAGCAGTACTTC.

This clonotype was found a few times. The chain joins TRBV4-3 to TRBJ1-3; the D gene is possibly TRBD1 (6 bases). Trimming pared 1 base from V and 0 bases from J, leaving 10 bases between. CDR1 and CDR2 from the germline V gene are LGHNA and YSLEER. This CDR3 is 16 amino acids long. The CDR3: CASSQGGHSSGNTIYF. The DNA for the CDR3 is TGCGCCAGCAGCCAAGGGGGACATAGCTCTGGAAACACCATATATTTT.

Many counts were recorded for this clonotype. This sequence joins TRBV7-2 and TRBJ2-2, with a tentative D call TRBD1 (6 bases). CDR1 and CDR2 from the germline V gene are SGHTA and FQGNSA. There are 15 residues in the CDR3. The ends were cut back, 5 bases at V and 6 bases at J, with 16 bases in the middle. For the CDR3, the DNA is TGTGCCAGCAGCCTCCTCCCGACAGGAGCCGGGGAGCTGTTTTTT. Encoded protein: CASSLLPTGAGELFF.

This clonotype showed up many times. The genes are TRBV6-5 and TRBJ1-1, with D unclear. The germline V gene has CDR1 MNHEY and CDR2 SVGAGI. The CDR3 runs to 13 residues. V shed 4 bases and J shed 0 bases, with 6 bases lying between them. The CDR3 nucleotides are TGTGCCAGCAGTTCGCATATGAACACTGAAGCTTTCTTT. Its protein product is CASSSHMNTEAFF.

The sample holds many counts of this clonotype. The V and J genes are TRBV27 and TRBJ2-5, with TRBD2 identical over 9 bases. V lost 6 bases, J lost 5 bases, and 10 bases stayed unmatched. The CDR3 consists of 15 residues. Germline CDR1 and CDR2: MNHEY and SMNVEV (reference sequence). This chain's CDR3 is CASRNGLGLAETQYF. CDR3 DNA sequence: TGTGCCAGCAGGAACGGACTAGGACTAGCGGAGACCCAGTACTTC.

This clonotype was picked up many times. CDR3 nucleotide sequence: TGTGCCAGCAGTCCACCCCCGACAGGGCTCCAGCATTTT. Protein: CASSPPPTGLQHF. The chain is built from TRBV28 and TRBJ1-5; 7 positions match TRBD1. Germline CDR1 and CDR2: MDHEN and SYDVKM. CDR3 length: 13 amino acids. The V segment lost 5 bases and the J segment 12 bases; nucleotides outside the gene matches: 10.

The chain is built from TRBV28 and TRBJ1-6; D call uncertain. Germline V gives CDR1 MDHEN, CDR2 SYDVKM. CDR3 length equals 16 residues. Trimming shortened V by 8 bases and J by 0 bases, and 14 bases separated the two germline ends. The CDR3 DNA sequence: TGTGCCAGCGTCTCAGTAACTAGCTCCTATAATTCACCCCTCCACTTT. Protein: CASVSVTSSYNSPLHF.

This clonotype was counted only a few times. This rearrangement joins TRBV12-3 or TRBV12-4 to TRBJ2-5; 7 positions match TRBD2. CDR3 size: 14 residues. Trimming at V came to 3 bases and at J to 2 bases, leaving 3 bases not matched to a gene. The CDR3 bases are TGTGCCAGCAGTTTGGCGGGAGTTCAAGAGACCCAGTACTTC. Its protein is CASSLAGVQETQYF.

This clonotype was picked up many times. The chain is built from TRBV7-2 and TRBJ2-5; TRBD2 agrees at 11 bases. The germline gives CDR1 SGHTA, CDR2 FQGNSA. This CDR3 is 16 amino acids long. V gave up 1 base and J gave up 6 bases; unmatched junction bases: 7. CDR3 nucleotide sequence: TGTGCCAGCAGCTTAGAACTAGCGGGAGCAAGGAAGACCCAGTACTTC. Translation gives CASSLELAGARKTQYF.

This chain joins TRBV28 and TRBJ1-1; unclear D gene. The CDR3 is made up of 15 amino acids. Trimming shortened V by 4 bases and J by 3 bases, and 15 bases separated the two germline ends. Per germline, CDR1 MDHEN and CDR2 SYDVKM. The CDR3 nucleotides are TGTGCCAGCAGTTACTTGGGGAAGCCCGACACTGAAGCTTTCTTT. It is translated as CASSYLGKPDTEAFF.

This clonotype was recorded at least ten times. J is TRBJ2-7 and V is TRBV6-1; no reliable D call. The CDR3 contains 11 residues. The V end lost 3 bases, the J end lost 2 bases, and 2 bases lay between the germline ends. Germline CDR1 and CDR2: MNHNS and SASEGT. The DNA for the CDR3 is TGTGCCAGCAGTGATCCCTACGAGCAGTACTTC. It is translated as CASSDPYEQYF.

In this sample, this clonotype turned up many times. The CDR3 DNA reads as TGCAGCGTACAGGAGGGTTCAGGGACAAATGAGCAGTTCTTC. This sequence encodes CSVQEGSGTNEQFF. The V call is TRBV29-1, the J call TRBJ2-1, with D tentatively TRBD1 or TRBD2 (6 bases each). CDR3 length: 14 residues. The ends were cut back, 6 bases at V and 7 bases at J, with 19 bases in the middle. Germline V gene data show CDR1 as SQVTM and CDR2 as ANQGSEA.

In this sample, this clonotype turned up many times. The chain links TRBV6-2 or TRBV6-3 to TRBJ2-3, with 11 bases matching TRBD2. Germline V gene data show CDR1 as MNHEY and CDR2 as SVGEGT. The CDR3 extends over 18 amino acids. After removal of 6 bases from V and 0 bases from J, the junction contained 11 bases not matched to a gene. Here the CDR3 reads CASSGRGLAEGSTDTQYF. Written as DNA, the CDR3 is TGTGCCAGCAGCGGCCGGGGACTAGCGGAGGGAAGCACAGATACGCAGTATTTT.

This clonotype was counted at least ten times. The rearrangement joins TRBV7-8 to TRBJ2-1, with 9 bases that match TRBD2. Germline CDR1 is SGHVS and CDR2 is FQNEAQ. The CDR3 loop spans 17 amino acids. V was pared by 8 bases and J by 0 bases, with 11 bases of the junction left unmatched. CDR3 nucleotides: TGTGCCAGCCAGGGGGGAGCGGGAGGAAGCTCCTACAATGAGCAGTTCTTC. As protein: CASQGGAGGSSYNEQFF.

This clonotype turned up a few times. The chain combines TRBV7-9 with TRBJ2-7; TRBD2 matches 13 bases. The germline V gene encodes CDR1 SEHNR and CDR2 FQNEAQ (reference sequence). The CDR3 runs to 18 residues. V shed 5 bases and J 7 bases; nucleotides not matched to a gene: 17. The CDR3 region is CASSTGTSGIWPLEEQYF. CDR3 sequence (DNA): TGTGCCAGCAGCACCGGGACTAGCGGGATATGGCCCCTCGAGGAGCAGTACTTC.

The V call is TRBV7-3, the J call TRBJ2-1; D possibly corresponds to TRBD2 (6 bases). This CDR3 is built from 14 residues. Trimming removed 6 bases from V and 0 bases from J, with 9 bases in between. Germline loops: CDR1 SGHTA, CDR2 FQGTGA. This chain's CDR3 is CASSREFSYNEQFF. DNA for the CDR3: TGTGCCAGCAGTCGGGAGTTCTCCTACAATGAGCAGTTCTTC.

This clonotype was observed a few times. The rearrangement uses TRBV2 and TRBJ2-5; D gene unclear. Trimming removed 7 bases from V and 3 bases from J, with 6 bases in between. The germline CDR1 and CDR2 sequences are SNHLY and FYNNEI. The CDR3 totals 11 residues. The CDR3 region is CASTAKETQYF. The CDR3, as DNA: TGTGCCAGCACGGCGAAAGAGACCCAGTACTTC.

The table lists this clonotype with many counts. The chain is built from TRBV11-2 and TRBJ1-3, with a weak D call TRBD1 (5 bases). The CDR3 consists of 13 residues. Germline assignment: CDR1 SGHAT and CDR2 FQNNGV. The V gene lost 7 bases and the J gene lost 1 base, with 8 bases spanning the gap. The CDR3 coding sequence is TGTGCCAGCACCCCAGGGTCTGGAAACACCATATATTTT. Translation: CASTPGSGNTIYF.

The genes are TRBV10-3 and TRBJ2-5; D is tentatively TRBD1 or TRBD2 (5 bases each). Germline CDR1 ENHRY, CDR2 SYGVKD. V lost 8 bases and J 4 bases, leaving 14 bases between the germline ends. The CDR3 runs 13 residues. The CDR3 nucleotides read TGTGCCATCGGGGCTTTTGAGGGAGAGACCCAGTACTTC. This gives the protein CAIGAFEGETQYF.

This clonotype was counted only a few times. The chain combines TRBV11-3 with TRBJ1-1; D unresolved. Trimming removed 3 bases from V and 3 bases from J, with 8 bases in between. The germline V gene has CDR1 SGHNT and CDR2 YENEEA. The CDR3 length is 13 residues. CDR3 sequence reads: CASSLVSDTEAFF. In DNA form, the CDR3 reads TGTGCCAGCAGCTTGGTGTCGGACACTGAAGCTTTCTTT.

This clonotype came up many times. The chain joins TRBV6-2 or TRBV6-3 to TRBJ2-1; 7 nucleotides agree with TRBD1. The CDR3 contains 14 residues. The V gene end was trimmed by 5 bases and the J gene end by 8 bases; junction bases not matched to a gene: 9. CDR1 and CDR2 from the germline V gene are MNHEY and SVGEGT. The CDR3 DNA follows: TGTGCCAGCAGTCAACTCAACAGGGGCGATGAGCAGTTCTTC. Translation: CASSQLNRGDEQFF.

This clonotype showed up many times. This chain uses TRBV30 with TRBJ1-3; no firm D call. The CDR3 contains 15 residues. The V end was cut by 0 bases, the J end by 0 bases, with 9 bases between. CDR1 and CDR2 (germline): GTSNPN, SVGIG (reference sequence). The CDR3 here is CAWSVGHHSGNTIYF. Written as DNA, the CDR3 is TGTGCCTGGAGTGTAGGCCACCACTCTGGAAACACCATATATTTT.